One and the same sample provided the 24 T cell receptor beta chains below, sequenced in a study of shared T cell receptors in the human thymus. TCRdb's table, derived via immunoSEQ multiplex PCR, lists solely in-frame clones and lacks some. The profile shows about 540,000 clones, around 78% of them singletons. The same sample was also used in a study of human thymus T cells.

Sequenced input: thymocytes. All receptors derive from a boy in the first two years of life with a congenital heart defect.

The CDR3 bases are TGCGCCAGCAGCCAGGAGGGGGCGCGGGTGGACACCGGGGAGCTGTTTTTT. This codes for CASSQEGARVDTGELFF. The J gene is TRBJ2-2, the V gene TRBV4-3, with a possible D match to TRBD1 (7 bases). Germline lookup yields CDR1 LGHNA and CDR2 YSLEER. Trimming removed 3 bases from V and 3 bases from J, with 17 bases in between. The CDR3 sequence is 17 residues long.

This clone was recorded once. V usage is TRBV9 and J usage is TRBJ2-2, with 8 nucleotides matching TRBD2. The V and J ends lost 4 bases and 4 bases, in that order; junction bases with no gene match: 3. The CDR3 has 14 amino acids. Germline assignment: CDR1 SGDLS and CDR2 YYNGEE. CDR3 nucleotides: TGTGCCAGCAGCCCGGGAGGGATCACCGGGGAGCTGTTTTTT. Its translation: CASSPGGITGELFF.

CDR3 in amino acids: CASSLAGGDRSGANVLTF. DNA for the CDR3: TGTGCCAGCAGCTTGGCGGGGGGAGACCGCTCTGGGGCCAACGTCCTGACTTTC. The chain carries TRBV5-6 and TRBJ2-6; 7 positions match TRBD2. The V gene end was trimmed by 0 bases and the J gene end by 0 bases; junction bases not matched to a gene: 6. CDR3 size: 18 residues. Germline-derived CDR1 and CDR2 are SGHDT and YYEEEE.

The chain couples TRBV5-5 to TRBJ2-5, with D possibly being TRBD1 (6 bases). CDR1 and CDR2 from the germline V gene are SGHKS and YYEKEE (reference sequence). This CDR3 has 16 residues. The V gene lost 0 bases and the J gene lost 5 bases, with 17 bases spanning the gap. CDR3: CASSLAGQQGGETQYF. In DNA, the CDR3 is TGTGCCAGCAGCTTGGCCGGACAGCAAGGTGGGGAGACCCAGTACTTC.

The rearrangement links TRBV4-2 to TRBJ2-1, with D hard to call. This CDR3 has 14 residues. Germline V gene lookup returns CDR1 LGHNA and CDR2 YNFKEQ. Trimming removed 3 bases from V and 5 bases from J, with 11 bases in between. This chain's CDR3 is CASSHGSADNEQFF. The CDR3 bases are TGTGCCAGCAGCCACGGAAGCGCCGACAATGAGCAGTTCTTC.

The CDR3 DNA reads as TGCGCCAGCAGCCCGGGACAGGGGCGGACCGGAGGTTCCGAGCAGTACTTC. Protein sequence: CASSPGQGRTGGSEQYF. The genes are TRBV5-1 and TRBJ2-7; 10 bases match TRBD1. This CDR3 is built from 17 residues. Germline V CDR1 and CDR2: SGHRS, YFSETQ. J lost 6 bases, V lost 4 bases, and 16 bases had no gene match.

The rearrangement uses TRBV10-2 and TRBJ2-5; 9 bases map to TRBD2. J lost 2 bases, V lost 7 bases, and 8 bases had no gene match. The germline V gene has CDR1 WSHSY and CDR2 SAAADI. The CDR3 sequence is 15 residues long. The DNA for the CDR3 is TGCGCCAGCACCTCCGGACTAGCGCTACAAGAGACCCAGTACTTC. It codes for CASTSGLALQETQYF.

In its sample, this clone was seen once. The V call is TRBV29-1, the J call TRBJ2-5; D may be TRBD1 (5 bases). The CDR3 is made up of 14 amino acids. The V and J ends lost 3 bases and 7 bases respectively, with 18 bases between them. Per the germline V gene, CDR1 is SQVTM and CDR2 is ANQGSEA. CDR3 bases: TGCAGCGTTGATTGGTTGGGGCGGCATGGGACCCAGTACTTC. Translating it yields CSVDWLGRHGTQYF.

In its sample, this clone was seen a few times. The rearrangement links TRBV28 to TRBJ1-3, with a weak D call TRBD1 (6 bases). Germline-derived CDR1 and CDR2 are MDHEN and SYDVKM. The V end lost 4 bases, the J end lost 1 base, and 14 bases lay between the germline ends. This CDR3 comprises 16 residues. CDR3 in amino acids: CASSSFQGKSGNTIYF. The CDR3 DNA sequence: TGTGCCAGCAGTTCCTTCCAGGGGAAATCTGGAAACACCATATATTTT.

The chain combines TRBV4-3 with TRBJ2-3, with D maybe TRBD2 (6 bases). The V and J ends lost 3 bases and 1 base respectively, with 26 bases between them. The CDR3 loop spans 20 amino acids. Germline V gene lookup returns CDR1 LGHNA and CDR2 YSLEER. For the CDR3, the DNA is TGCGCCAGCAGCCACCTAGGACTAAGCGGGCCCGGGGGAGGCACAGATACGCAGTATTTT. Its translation is CASSHLGLSGPGGGTDTQYF.

The genes are TRBV7-2 and TRBJ2-5, with a tentative D call TRBD1 (6 bases). The CDR3 consists of 16 residues. Trimming left V 2 bases short and J 5 bases short, with 18 bases between. Germline V gene data show CDR1 as SGHTA and CDR2 as FQGNSA. Written as DNA, the CDR3 is TGTGCCAGCAGCTTAACAGGGTCGCGGAGAGATGAGACCCAGTACTTC. This translates into CASSLTGSRRDETQYF.

V gene TRBV6-5 combines with J gene TRBJ1-5; TRBD1 agrees at 7 bases. CDR1 is MNHEY, CDR2 SVGAGI, per germline. CDR3 length: 15 amino acids. The ends lost 6 bases at V and 7 bases at J; junction bases unmatched: 12. The CDR3 coding sequence is TGTGCCAGCAGACCCCACAGGGGCGAACGACAGCCCCAGCATTTT. This codes for CASRPHRGERQPQHF.

The J gene is TRBJ1-1, the V gene TRBV28; the match to TRBD1 covers 7 bases. V lost 3 bases and J lost 1; bases outside the gene matches: 8. Germline loops: CDR1 MDHEN, CDR2 SYDVKM. The CDR3 consists of 16 residues. CDR3 sequence reads: CASSLNRGLPNTEAFF. The CDR3 DNA follows: TGTGCCAGCAGTTTGAACAGGGGCCTTCCGAACACTGAAGCTTTCTTT.

This clone occurred once. The genes are TRBV11-1 and TRBJ2-1; 9 bases are a match to TRBD2. The CDR3 has 13 residues. The ends lost 9 bases at V and 5 bases at J; junction bases unmatched: 5. Germline V gene data show CDR1 as SGHAT and CDR2 as FQDESV (reference sequence). The CDR3 loop is CASLAGNNNEQFF. As DNA, the CDR3 is TGTGCCAGTCTAGCGGGGAACAACAATGAGCAGTTCTTC.

The chain employs TRBV5-4 and TRBJ2-1; D not resolved. The V gene's germline CDR1 is SGHNT and CDR2 YYREEE (reference sequence). The CDR3 has 12 residues. Trimming shortened V by 0 bases and J by 7 bases, and 5 bases separated the two germline ends. The CDR3 sequence: CASSLDRNEQFF. In nucleotides, the CDR3 is TGTGCCAGCAGCTTGGATCGGAATGAGCAGTTCTTC.

The V call is TRBV2, the J call TRBJ2-2; TRBD2 aligns across 11 bases. V gave up 3 bases and J gave up 4 bases; unmatched junction bases: 1. The CDR3 sequence is 15 residues long. Looked up from germline, CDR1 is SNHLY and CDR2 is FYNNEI. Here the CDR3 reads CASSETSGVTGELFF. The CDR3 DNA follows: TGTGCCAGCAGTGAGACTAGCGGGGTCACCGGGGAGCTGTTTTTT.

The chain is built from TRBV29-1 and TRBJ1-1; D is uncertain. Germline loops: CDR1 SQVTM, CDR2 ANQGSEA. The germline V and J ends were trimmed by 1 base and 4 bases, with 10 bases remaining between them. The CDR3 consists of 13 residues. The CDR3 DNA sequence: TGCAGCGTTGAAGTCCGAGAGGTCACTGAAGCTTTCTTT. Encoded protein: CSVEVREVTEAFF.

The chain combines TRBV21-1 with TRBJ2-3; the tabulated D call, TRBD1, remains unverified against the DNA. TRBV21-1 is a listed pseudogene. The CDR3 spans 13 residues. DNA of the CDR3: TGTGCCAGCAGCAATCAGGGGGCAGATACGCAGTATTTT. Translated: CASSNQGADTQYF.

The J gene is TRBJ2-7, the V gene TRBV27; 10 bases are shared with TRBD1. V trimming: 0 bases; J trimming: 6 bases; junction bases outside the gene matches: 5. The CDR3 extends over 15 amino acids. The V gene's germline CDR1 is MNHEY and CDR2 SMNVEV (reference sequence). CDR3 residues: CASSLSGTGAGEQYF. CDR3 in DNA: TGTGCCAGCAGTTTATCCGGGACAGGGGCTGGCGAGCAGTACTTC.

This clone was found a few times. This chain links TRBV30 with TRBJ2-1; TRBD1 might be the D (6 bases). Germline lookup yields CDR1 GTSNPN and CDR2 SVGIG (reference sequence). Trimming removed 0 bases from V and 6 bases from J, with 24 bases in between. The CDR3 runs to 18 residues. This CDR3 reads CAWSVGTLGFSGGNEQFF. CDR3 DNA sequence: TGTGCCTGGAGTGTAGGGACACTGGGGTTTAGTGGGGGCAATGAGCAGTTCTTC.

This rearrangement joins TRBV11-1 to TRBJ2-7, with 10 bases fitting TRBD2. Germline-derived CDR1 and CDR2 are SGHAT and FQDESV (reference sequence). This CDR3 is 16 amino acids long. With V trimmed by 2 bases and J by 2 bases, 6 bases remained unmatched. DNA of the CDR3: TGTGCCAGCAGCTTAAGGCGAGCGGGAGGGCCCTACGAGCAGTACTTC. Protein sequence: CASSLRRAGGPYEQYF.

The chain carries TRBV28 and TRBJ1-4; TRBD1 might be the D (6 bases). The CDR3 contains 15 residues. In germline, CDR1 is MDHEN, CDR2 SYDVKM. V was trimmed by 5 bases and J by 8 bases, leaving 18 bases between them. CDR3 sequence reads: CASSPPTGIDEKLFF. CDR3 coding DNA: TGTGCCAGCAGTCCCCCGACAGGAATAGACGAAAAACTGTTTTTT.

The chain couples TRBV7-2 to TRBJ2-5; possible D gene TRBD2, 6 bases. Germline V gene sequence: CDR1 SGHTA, CDR2 FQGNSA. Between the trimmed V and J ends, which lost 1 base and 7 bases, there was a span of 16 bases. The CDR3 spans 15 residues. For the CDR3, the DNA is TGTGCCAGCAGCTTAGAGAGGCAGGAGGGATGGACCCAGTACTTC. Its translation: CASSLERQEGWTQYF. The full variable domain, completed using reference TRBV7-2 and TRBJ2-5, is GAGVSQSPSNKVTEKGKDVELRCDPISGHTALYWYRQSLGQGLEFLIYFQGNSAPDKSGLPSDRFSAERTGGSVSTLTIQRTQQEDSAVYLCASSLERQEGWTQYFGPGTRLLVL.

The rearrangement uses TRBV19 and TRBJ2-7, with 7 positions matching TRBD2. The CDR3 runs to 14 residues. Germline V lookup: CDR1 LNHDA, CDR2 SQIVND (reference sequence). With 7 bases clipped from V and 6 bases from J, the junction kept 12 bases outside the gene matches. The CDR3 coding sequence is TGTGCCAGTACCCCAACCGGGGGGTGGGGCGAGCAGTACTTC. Translating it yields CASTPTGGWGEQYF.